Described below is a single TCR beta chain sequence and its context. Its matching antigen is unknown. Ophthalmopathy patients had Clinical Activity Score at least 3, NOSPECS grade at least 4, duration under 3 months. Germline V gene data show CDR1 as SGHVS and CDR2 as FQNEAQ. The CDR3 consists of 15 residues. Between the trimmed V and J ends, which lost 4 bases and 5 bases, there was a span of 12 bases. This sample is part of a study of T cells in Graves' hyperthyroidism and ophthalmopathy. TCR beta CDR3 sequences were amplified from RNA transcripts. HTBI primers drove first-round RT-PCR of the TCR CDR3. Each CDR3 protein gets one entry after TCRdb re-called the multiplex PCR reads with MiXCR. This table has 450,000 to 650,000 distinct CDR3 sequences, roughly 17% appearing once. Study-level points and caveats: Classification by a 13 V-J model distinguished ophthalmopathy from stable hyperthyroidism.

The source of this sequence is a woman between 18 and 29 years old with Graves' ophthalmopathy. The sample comprised blood. The rearrangement links TRBV7-8 to TRBJ1-6; D gene uncertain. The CDR3 sequence: CASSSPRRNNSPLHF. CDR3 DNA: TGTGCCAGCAGCTCCCCCCGCCGGAATAATTCACCCCTCCACTTT.